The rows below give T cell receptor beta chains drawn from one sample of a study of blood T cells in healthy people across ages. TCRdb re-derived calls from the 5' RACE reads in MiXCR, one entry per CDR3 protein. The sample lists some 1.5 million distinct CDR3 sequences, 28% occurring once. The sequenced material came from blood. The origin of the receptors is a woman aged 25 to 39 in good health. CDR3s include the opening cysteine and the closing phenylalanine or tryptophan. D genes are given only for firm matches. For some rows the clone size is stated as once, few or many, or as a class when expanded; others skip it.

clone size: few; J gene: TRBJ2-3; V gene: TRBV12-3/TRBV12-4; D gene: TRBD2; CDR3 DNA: TGTGCAATTATAGCGGGGCCCACAGATACGCAGTATTTT; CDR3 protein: CAIIAGPTDTQYF
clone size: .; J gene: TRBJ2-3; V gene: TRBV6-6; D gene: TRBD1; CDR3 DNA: TGTGCCAGCAGTATCCGGACAGGGCTGAGCACAGATACGCAGTATTTT; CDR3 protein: CASSIRTGLSTDTQYF
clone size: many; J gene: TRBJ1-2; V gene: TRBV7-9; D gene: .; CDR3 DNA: TGTGCCAGCAGCTTAGGTACTGACAGTGGCTACACCTTC; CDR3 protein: CASSLGTDSGYTF
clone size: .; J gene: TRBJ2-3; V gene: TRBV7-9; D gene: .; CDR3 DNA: TGTGCCAGCACACCTTGGGCTAGCGGCACAGATACGCAGTATTTT; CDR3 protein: CASTPWASGTDTQYF
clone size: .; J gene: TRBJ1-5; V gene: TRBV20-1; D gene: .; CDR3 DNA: TGCAGTGCTACTACCTCCGGGACACAAAATCAGCCCCAGCATTTT; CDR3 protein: CSATTSGTQNQPQHF
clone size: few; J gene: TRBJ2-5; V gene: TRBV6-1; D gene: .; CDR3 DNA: TGTGCCAGCAGTGACCACCAGGGAAATCAAGAGACCCAGTACTTC; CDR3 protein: CASSDHQGNQETQYF
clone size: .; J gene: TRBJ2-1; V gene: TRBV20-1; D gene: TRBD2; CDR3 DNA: TGCAGTGCTACCAGCGGGAGGGCCGGGAATGAGCAGTTCTTC; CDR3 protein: CSATSGRAGNEQFF
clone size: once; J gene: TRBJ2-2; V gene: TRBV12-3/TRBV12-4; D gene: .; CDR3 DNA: TGTGCCAGCAGTTTAGGTGGGCAAGCCGGGGAGCTGTTTTTT; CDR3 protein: CASSLGGQAGELFF
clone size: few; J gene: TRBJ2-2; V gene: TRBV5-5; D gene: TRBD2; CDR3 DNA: TGTGCCAGCAGCGCGGTCGGGGGGACCGGGGAGCTGTTTTTT; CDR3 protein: CASSAVGGTGELFF
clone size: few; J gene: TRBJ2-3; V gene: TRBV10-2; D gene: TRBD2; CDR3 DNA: TGCGCCAGCAGTGACCTTCTTGGGACTAGCGGGACTTCTAGCACAGATACGCAGTATTTT; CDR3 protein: CASSDLLGTSGTSSTDTQYF
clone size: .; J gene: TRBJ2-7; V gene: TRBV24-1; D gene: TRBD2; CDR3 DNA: TGTGCCACTTGGGGGAGTAGCGGGAGCTCCTACAATGAGCAGTACTTC; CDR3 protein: CATWGSSGSSYNEQYF
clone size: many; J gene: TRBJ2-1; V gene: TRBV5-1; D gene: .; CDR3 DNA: TGCGCCAGCAGCTTGGGCCCCGGACAGACTAACAATGAGCAGTTCTTC; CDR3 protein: CASSLGPGQTNNEQFF
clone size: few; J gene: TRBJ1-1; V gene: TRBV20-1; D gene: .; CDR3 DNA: TGCAGTGCTCCCAAGGAGTTTGAAGCTTTCTTT; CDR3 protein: CSAPKEFEAFF
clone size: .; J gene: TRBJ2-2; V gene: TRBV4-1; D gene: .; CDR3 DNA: TGCGCCAGCAGTCAAGTTGGCATCAACGGGGAGCTGTTTTTT; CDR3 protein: CASSQVGINGELFF
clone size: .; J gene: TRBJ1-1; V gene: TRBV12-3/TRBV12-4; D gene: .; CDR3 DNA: TGTGCCAGCAGATCGGGGATGGCGAACACTGAAGCTTTCTTT; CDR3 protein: CASRSGMANTEAFF
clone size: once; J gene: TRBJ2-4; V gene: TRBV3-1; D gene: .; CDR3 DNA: TGTGCCAGCAGCCGAACAGGCGAACTCGCCGAAAACATTCAGTACTTC; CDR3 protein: CASSRTGELAENIQYF
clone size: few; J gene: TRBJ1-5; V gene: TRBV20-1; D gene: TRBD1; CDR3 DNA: TGCAGTGCCGGGACAGGGTGGGGGAGCAATCAGCCCCAGCATTTT; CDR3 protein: CSAGTGWGSNQPQHF
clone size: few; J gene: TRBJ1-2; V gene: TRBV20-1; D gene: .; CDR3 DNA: TGCAGTGCTAGTGACGATTCTAACTATGGCTACACCTTC; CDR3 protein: CSASDDSNYGYTF
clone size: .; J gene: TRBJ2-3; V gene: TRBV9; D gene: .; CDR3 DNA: TGTGCCAGCGGCGCCGCTACGGGGTTGACAGATACGCAGTATTTT; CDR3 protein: CASGAATGLTDTQYF
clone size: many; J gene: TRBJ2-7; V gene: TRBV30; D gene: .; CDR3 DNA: TGTGCCTGGAGAAAGGGATACGAGCAGTACTTC; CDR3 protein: CAWRKGYEQYF
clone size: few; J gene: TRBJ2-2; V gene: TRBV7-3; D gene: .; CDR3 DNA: TGTGCCAGCAGCTTAACAGTTTCGGGGACCGGGGAGCTGTTTTTT; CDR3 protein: CASSLTVSGTGELFF
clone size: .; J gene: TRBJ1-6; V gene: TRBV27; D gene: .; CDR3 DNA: TGCGCAGGAGATTCACCCCTCCACTTT; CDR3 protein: CAGDSPLHF
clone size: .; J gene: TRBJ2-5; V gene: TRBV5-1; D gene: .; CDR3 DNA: TGCGCCAGCAGCAATGGGGACCGACAAGAGACCCAGTACTTC; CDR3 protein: CASSNGDRQETQYF
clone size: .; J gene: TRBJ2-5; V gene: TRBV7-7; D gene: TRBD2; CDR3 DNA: TGTGCCAGCAGCGGTAGCGGGAGGGCCGGAGAGACCCAGTACTTC; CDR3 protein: CASSGSGRAGETQYF
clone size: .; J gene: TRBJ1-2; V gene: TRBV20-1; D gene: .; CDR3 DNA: TGCAGTGCTGGCTCGCCCGGGACCCAGGGAGGCTGCACCTTC; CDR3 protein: CSAGSPGTQGGCTF
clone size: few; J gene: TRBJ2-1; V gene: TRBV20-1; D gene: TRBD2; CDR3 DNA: TGCAGTGCCAGCGGGACTATCAATGAGCAGTTCTTC; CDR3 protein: CSASGTINEQFF
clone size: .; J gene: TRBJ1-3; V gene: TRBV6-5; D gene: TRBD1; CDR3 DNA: TGTGCCAGCAGTTGGACAGGCGCTGGAAACACCATATATTTT; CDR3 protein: CASSWTGAGNTIYF
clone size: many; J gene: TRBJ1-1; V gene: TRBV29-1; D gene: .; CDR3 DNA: TGCAGCGTCACGAACACTGAAGCTTTCTTT; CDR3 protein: CSVTNTEAFF
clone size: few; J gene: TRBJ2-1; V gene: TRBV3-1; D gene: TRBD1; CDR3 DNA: TGTGCCAGCAGCCAGTACCGGACAGGGGGTCGTGATGAGCAGTTCTTC; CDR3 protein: CASSQYRTGGRDEQFF
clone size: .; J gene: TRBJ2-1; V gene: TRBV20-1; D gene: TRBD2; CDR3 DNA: TGCAGTGCACTAGCGGATGGGTTGGAGCAGTTCTTC; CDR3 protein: CSALADGLEQFF
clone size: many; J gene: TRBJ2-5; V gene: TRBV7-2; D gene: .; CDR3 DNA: TGTGCCAGCAGCTCCCGGGGGCTAACAGGGCAAGAGACCCAGTACTTC; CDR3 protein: CASSSRGLTGQETQYF
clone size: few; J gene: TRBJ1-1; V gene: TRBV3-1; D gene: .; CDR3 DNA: TGTGCCAGCAGCCGGTCTGGGGGTGTTCTCAGCAGAACTTTCTTT; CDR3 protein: CASSRSGGVLSRTFF
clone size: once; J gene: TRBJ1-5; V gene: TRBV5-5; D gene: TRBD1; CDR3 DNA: TGTGCCAGCGCCCGGGACAGTAATCAGCCCCAGCATTTT; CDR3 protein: CASARDSNQPQHF
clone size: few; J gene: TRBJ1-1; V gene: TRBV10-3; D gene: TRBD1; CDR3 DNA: TGTGCCATCAGGTCGGGACAGGGGGAAAAGAACACTGAAGCTTTCTTT; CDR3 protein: CAIRSGQGEKNTEAFF
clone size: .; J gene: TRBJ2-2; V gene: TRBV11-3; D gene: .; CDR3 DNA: TGTGCCAGCAGCCCAGCGTGGGGGGACAACACCGGGGAGCTGTTTTTT; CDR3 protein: CASSPAWGDNTGELFF
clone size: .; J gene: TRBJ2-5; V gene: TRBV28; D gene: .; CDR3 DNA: TGTGCCAGCAGCGATGTGGGGACCCAGTACTTC; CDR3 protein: CASSDVGTQYF
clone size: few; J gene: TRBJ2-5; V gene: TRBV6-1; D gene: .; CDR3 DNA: TGTGCCAGCATTCTAAGTACCGCGACGTATTCGGCGGAGACCCAGTACTTC; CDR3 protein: CASILSTATYSAETQYF
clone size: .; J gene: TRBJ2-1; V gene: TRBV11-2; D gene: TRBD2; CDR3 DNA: TGTGCCAGCACCATGGGGACTAGCGGGGGGAATGAGCAGTTCTTC; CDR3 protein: CASTMGTSGGNEQFF
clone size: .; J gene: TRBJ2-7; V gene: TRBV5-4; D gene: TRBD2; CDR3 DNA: TGTGCCAGCAGCCCCCGGGGCGGGGGCTCCTACGAGCAGTACTTC; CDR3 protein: CASSPRGGGSYEQYF
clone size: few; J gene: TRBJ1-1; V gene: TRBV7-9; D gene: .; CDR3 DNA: TGTGCCAGCAGCTTGAGTCAAGAGAACACTGAAGCTTTCTTT; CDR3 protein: CASSLSQENTEAFF
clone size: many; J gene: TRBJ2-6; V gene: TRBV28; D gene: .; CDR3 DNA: TGTGCCAGCAGTTCCCCACTTCACAGGGGGGGGCCTGGGGCCAACGTCCTGACTTTC; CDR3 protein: CASSSPLHRGGPGANVLTF